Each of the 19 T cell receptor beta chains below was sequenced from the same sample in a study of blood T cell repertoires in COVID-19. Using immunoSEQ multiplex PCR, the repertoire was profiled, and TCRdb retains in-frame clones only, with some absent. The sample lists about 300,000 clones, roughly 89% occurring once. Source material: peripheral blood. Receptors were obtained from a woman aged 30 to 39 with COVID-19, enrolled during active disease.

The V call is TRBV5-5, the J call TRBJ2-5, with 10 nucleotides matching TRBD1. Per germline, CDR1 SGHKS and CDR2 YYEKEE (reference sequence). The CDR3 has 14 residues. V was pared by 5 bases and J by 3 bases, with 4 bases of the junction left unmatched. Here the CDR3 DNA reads TGTGCCAGCAGTTTTGGGACAGGGGAAGAGACCCAGTACTTC. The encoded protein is CASSFGTGEETQYF.

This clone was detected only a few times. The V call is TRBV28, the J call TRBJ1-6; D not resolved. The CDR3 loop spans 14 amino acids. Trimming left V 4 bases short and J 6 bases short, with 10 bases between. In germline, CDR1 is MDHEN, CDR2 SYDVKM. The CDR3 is CASSSPLFNSPLHF. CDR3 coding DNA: TGTGCCAGCAGTTCCCCCCTATTTAATTCACCCCTCCACTTT.

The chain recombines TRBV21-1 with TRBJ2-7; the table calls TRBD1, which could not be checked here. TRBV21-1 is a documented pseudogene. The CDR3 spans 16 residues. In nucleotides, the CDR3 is TGTGCCAGCAGCAAAGCTCAGGGGGCCTGTCACTACGAGCAGTACGTC. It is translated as CASSKAQGACHYEQYV.

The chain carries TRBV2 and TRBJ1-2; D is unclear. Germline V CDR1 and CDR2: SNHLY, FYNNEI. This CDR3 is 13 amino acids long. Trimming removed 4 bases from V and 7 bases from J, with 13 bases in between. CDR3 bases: TGTGCCAGCAGTGCCACGGACGAGGGTGGCTACACCTTC. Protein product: CASSATDEGGYTF.

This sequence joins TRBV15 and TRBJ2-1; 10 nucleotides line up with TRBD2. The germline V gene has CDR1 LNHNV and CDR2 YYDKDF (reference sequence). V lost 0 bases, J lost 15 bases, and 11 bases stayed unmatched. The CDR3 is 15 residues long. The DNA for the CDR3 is TGTGCCACCAGCAGAGATCGGGCTAGCGGGGGAATGCGGTTCTTC. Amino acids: CATSRDRASGGMRFF.

DNA for the CDR3: TGTGCCAGCAGCCCCGGACCAGGGTGGGACTATGGCTACACCTTC. Protein product: CASSPGPGWDYGYTF. This sequence joins TRBV3-1 (or the pseudogene TRBV3-2) and TRBJ1-2; D is possibly TRBD1 (5 bases). CDR1 LGHDT and CDR2 YNNKEL come from the germline V gene (reference sequence). The CDR3 totals 15 residues. Between the trimmed V and J ends, which lost 4 bases and 3 bases, there was a span of 15 bases.

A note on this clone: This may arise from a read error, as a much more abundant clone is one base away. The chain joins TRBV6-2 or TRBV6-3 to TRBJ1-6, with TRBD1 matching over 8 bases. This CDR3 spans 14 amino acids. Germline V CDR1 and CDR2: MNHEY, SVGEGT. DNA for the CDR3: TGTGCCAGCAGCACGACAGGGGATAATTCATCCCTCCACTTT. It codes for CASSTTGDNSSLHF.

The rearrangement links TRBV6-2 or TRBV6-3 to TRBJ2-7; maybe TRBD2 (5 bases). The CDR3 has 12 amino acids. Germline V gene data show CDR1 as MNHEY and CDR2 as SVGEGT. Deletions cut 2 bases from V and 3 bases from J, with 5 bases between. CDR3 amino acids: CASSYEGYEQYV. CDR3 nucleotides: TGTGCCAGCAGTTACGAGGGCTACGAGCAGTACGTC.

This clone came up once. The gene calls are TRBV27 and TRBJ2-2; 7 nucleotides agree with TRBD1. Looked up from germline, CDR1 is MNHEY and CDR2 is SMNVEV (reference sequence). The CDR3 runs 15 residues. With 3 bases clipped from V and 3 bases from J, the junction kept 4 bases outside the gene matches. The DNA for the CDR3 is TGTGCCAGCAGTTTTTTGGGACAGCACACCGGGGAGCTGTTTTTT. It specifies CASSFLGQHTGELFF.

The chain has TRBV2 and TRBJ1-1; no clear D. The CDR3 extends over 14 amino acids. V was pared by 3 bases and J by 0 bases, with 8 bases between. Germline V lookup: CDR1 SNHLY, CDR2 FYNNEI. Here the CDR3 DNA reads TGTGCCAGCAGTGACAGATTTGTGAACACTGAAGCTTTCTTT. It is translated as CASSDRFVNTEAFF.

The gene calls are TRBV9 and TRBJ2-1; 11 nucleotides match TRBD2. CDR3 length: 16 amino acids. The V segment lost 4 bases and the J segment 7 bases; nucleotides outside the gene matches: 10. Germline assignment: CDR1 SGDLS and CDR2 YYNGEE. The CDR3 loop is CASSSLAGGPGNEQFF. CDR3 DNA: TGTGCCAGCAGCTCATTAGCGGGGGGGCCAGGGAATGAGCAGTTCTTC. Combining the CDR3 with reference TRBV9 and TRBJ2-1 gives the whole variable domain DSGVTQTPKHLITATGQRVTLRCSPRSGDLSVYWYQQSLDQGLQFLIQYYNGEERAKGNILERFSAQQFPDLHSELNLSSLELGDSALYFCASSSLAGGPGNEQFFGPGTRLTVL.

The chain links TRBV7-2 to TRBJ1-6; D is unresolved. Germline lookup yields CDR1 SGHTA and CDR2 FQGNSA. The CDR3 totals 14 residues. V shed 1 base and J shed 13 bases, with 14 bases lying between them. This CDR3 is CASSLDPTGGPLHF. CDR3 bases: TGTGCCAGCAGCTTAGACCCCACCGGCGGGCCCCTCCACTTT.

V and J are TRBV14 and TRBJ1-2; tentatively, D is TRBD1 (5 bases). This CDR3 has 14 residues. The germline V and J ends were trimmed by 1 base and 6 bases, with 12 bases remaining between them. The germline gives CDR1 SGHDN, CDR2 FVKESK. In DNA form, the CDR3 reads TGTGCCAGCAGCCAAGGGGGCAGAGTACATGGCTACACCTTC. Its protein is CASSQGGRVHGYTF.

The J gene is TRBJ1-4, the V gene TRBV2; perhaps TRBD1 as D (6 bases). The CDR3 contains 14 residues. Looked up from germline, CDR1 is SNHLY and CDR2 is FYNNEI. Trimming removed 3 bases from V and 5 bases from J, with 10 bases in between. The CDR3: CASSDRGTNEKLFF. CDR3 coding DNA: TGTGCCAGCAGTGACAGAGGGACAAATGAAAAACTGTTTTTT. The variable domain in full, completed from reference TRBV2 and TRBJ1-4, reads EPEVTQTPSHQVTQMGQEVILRCVPISNHLYFYWYRQILGQKVEFLVSFYNNEISEKSEIFDDQFSVERPDGSNFTLKIRSTKLEDSAMYFCASSDRGTNEKLFFGSGTQLSVL.

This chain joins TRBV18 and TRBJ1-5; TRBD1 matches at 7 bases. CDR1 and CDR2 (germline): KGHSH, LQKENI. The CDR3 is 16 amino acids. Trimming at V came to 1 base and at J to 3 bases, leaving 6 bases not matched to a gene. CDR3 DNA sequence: TGTGCCAGCTCACCACGGGGACAGTCCCCCAATCAGCCCCAGCATTTT. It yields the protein CASSPRGQSPNQPQHF.

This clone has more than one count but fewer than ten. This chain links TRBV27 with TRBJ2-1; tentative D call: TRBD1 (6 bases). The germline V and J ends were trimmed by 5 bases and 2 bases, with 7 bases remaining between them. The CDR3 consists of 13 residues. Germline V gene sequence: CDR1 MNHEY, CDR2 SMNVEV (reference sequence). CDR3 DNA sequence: TGTGCCAGCAGTGACAGGCCCTACAATGAGCAGTTCTTC. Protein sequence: CASSDRPYNEQFF.

The CDR3 DNA reads as TGTGCCAGCAGCTCTACCTGGGACTTTAGCAATGAGCAGTTCTTC. Translating it yields CASSSTWDFSNEQFF. The rearrangement joins TRBV11-3 to TRBJ2-1, with D possibly TRBD2 on 6 matching bases. Germline V gene sequence: CDR1 SGHNT, CDR2 YENEEA. This CDR3 comprises 15 residues. Trimming took off 4 bases at V and 6 bases at J, with 16 bases between the two ends.

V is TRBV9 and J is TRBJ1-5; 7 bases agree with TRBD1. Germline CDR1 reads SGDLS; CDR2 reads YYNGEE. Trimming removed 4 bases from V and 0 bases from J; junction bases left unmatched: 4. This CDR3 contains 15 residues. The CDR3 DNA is TGTGCCAGCAGCCCAGGGACAGCTAGCAATCAGCCCCAGCATTTT. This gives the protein CASSPGTASNQPQHF.

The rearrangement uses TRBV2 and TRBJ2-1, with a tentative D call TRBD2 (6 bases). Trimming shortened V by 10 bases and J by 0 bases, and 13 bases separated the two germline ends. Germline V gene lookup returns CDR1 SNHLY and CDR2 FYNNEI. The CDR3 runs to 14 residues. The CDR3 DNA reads TGTGCCACGCCAAGGAGGGGCTCCTACAATGAGCAGTTCTTC. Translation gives CATPRRGSYNEQFF.